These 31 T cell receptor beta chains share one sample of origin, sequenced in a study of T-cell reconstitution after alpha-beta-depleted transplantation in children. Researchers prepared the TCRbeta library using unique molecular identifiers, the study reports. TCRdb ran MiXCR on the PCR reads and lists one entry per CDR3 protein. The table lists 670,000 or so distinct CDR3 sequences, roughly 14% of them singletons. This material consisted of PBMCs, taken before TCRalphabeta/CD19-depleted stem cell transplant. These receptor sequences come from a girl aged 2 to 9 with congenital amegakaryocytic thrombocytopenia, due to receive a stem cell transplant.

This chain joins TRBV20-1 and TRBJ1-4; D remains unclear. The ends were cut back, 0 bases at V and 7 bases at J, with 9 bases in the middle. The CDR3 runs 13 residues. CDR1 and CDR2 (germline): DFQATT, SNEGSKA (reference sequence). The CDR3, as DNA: TGCAGTGCTAGAGATTCGGATCGTGAAAAACTGTTTTTT. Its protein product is CSARDSDREKLFF.

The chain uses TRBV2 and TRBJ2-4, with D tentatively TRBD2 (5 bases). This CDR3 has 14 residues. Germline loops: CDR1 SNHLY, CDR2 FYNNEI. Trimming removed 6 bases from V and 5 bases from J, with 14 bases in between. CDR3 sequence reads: CASRDGLMENIQYF. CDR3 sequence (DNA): TGTGCCAGCAGAGATGGACTGATGGAAAACATTCAGTACTTC.

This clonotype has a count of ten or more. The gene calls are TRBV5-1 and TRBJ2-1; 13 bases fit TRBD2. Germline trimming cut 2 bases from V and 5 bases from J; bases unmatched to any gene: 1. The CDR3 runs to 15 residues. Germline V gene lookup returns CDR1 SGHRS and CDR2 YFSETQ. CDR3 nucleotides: TGCGCCAGCAGCTTTGGGACTAGCGGGAACAATGAGCAGTTCTTC. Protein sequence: CASSFGTSGNNEQFF.

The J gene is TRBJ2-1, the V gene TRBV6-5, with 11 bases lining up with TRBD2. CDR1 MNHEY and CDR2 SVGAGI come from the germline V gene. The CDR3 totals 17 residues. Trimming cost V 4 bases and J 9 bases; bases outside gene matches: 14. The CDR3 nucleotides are TGTGCCAGCAGTTCCAACCTAGCGGGAGGCCCACCAGGTGAGCAGTTCTTC. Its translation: CASSSNLAGGPPGEQFF.

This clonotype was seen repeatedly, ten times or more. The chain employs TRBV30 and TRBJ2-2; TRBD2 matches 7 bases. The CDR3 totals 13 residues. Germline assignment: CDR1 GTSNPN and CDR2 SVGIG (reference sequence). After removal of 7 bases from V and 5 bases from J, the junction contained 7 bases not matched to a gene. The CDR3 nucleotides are TGTGCCTCGGGACCGCGGGGGACCGGGGAGCTGTTTTTT. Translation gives CASGPRGTGELFF. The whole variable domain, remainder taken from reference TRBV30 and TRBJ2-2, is SQTIHQWPATLVQPVGSPLSLECTVEGTSNPNLYWYRQAAGRGLQLLFYSVGIGQISSEVPQNLSASRPQDRQFILSSKKLLLSDSGFYLCASGPRGTGELFFGEGSRLTVL.

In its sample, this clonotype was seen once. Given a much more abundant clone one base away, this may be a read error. CDR3 coding DNA: TGCAGTGCCACGGGCGGTAGGGATGAGCAGTTCTTC. Encoded protein: CSATGGRDEQFF. V is TRBV20-1 and J is TRBJ2-1; D is ambiguous. The V gene lost 6 bases and the J gene lost 8 bases, with 14 bases spanning the gap. The CDR3 length is 12 residues. CDR1 and CDR2 (germline): DFQATT, SNEGSKA (reference sequence).

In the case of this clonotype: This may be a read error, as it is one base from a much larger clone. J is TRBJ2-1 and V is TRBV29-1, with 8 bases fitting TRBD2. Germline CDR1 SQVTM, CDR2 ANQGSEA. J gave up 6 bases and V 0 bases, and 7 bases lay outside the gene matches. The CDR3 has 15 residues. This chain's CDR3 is CSVEDGRGTFNEQFF. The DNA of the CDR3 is TGCAGCGTTGAAGACGGGAGGGGGACCTTCAATGAGCAGTTCTTC.

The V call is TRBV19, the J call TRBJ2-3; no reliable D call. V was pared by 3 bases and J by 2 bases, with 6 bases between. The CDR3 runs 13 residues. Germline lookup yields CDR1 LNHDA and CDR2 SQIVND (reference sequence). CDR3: CASSMAFTDTQYF. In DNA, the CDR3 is TGTGCCAGTAGTATGGCTTTCACAGATACGCAGTATTTT.

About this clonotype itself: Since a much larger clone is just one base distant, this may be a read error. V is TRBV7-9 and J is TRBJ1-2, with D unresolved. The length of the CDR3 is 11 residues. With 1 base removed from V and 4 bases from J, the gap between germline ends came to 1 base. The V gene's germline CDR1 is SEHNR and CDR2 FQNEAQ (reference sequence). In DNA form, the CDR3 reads TGTGCCAGCAGCTTAGTCTATGGCTACACCTTC. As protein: CASSLVYGYTF.

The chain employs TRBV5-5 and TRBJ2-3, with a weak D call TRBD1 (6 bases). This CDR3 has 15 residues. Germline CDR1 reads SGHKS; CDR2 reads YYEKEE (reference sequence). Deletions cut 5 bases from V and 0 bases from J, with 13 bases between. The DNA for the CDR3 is TGTGCCAGCAGGCAGGGGCCCGTGAGCACAGATACGCAGTATTTT. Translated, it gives CASRQGPVSTDTQYF.

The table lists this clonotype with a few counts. Written as DNA, the CDR3 is TGTGCCAGTAGTATCGGTCAGGGACTAGCCCGGAATGAGCAGTTCTTC. Amino acids: CASSIGQGLARNEQFF. The chain employs TRBV19 and TRBJ2-1, with 9 bases identical to TRBD2. Trimming took 3 bases from V and 7 from J; bases not matched to a gene: 10. Per germline, CDR1 LNHDA and CDR2 SQIVND (reference sequence). This CDR3 spans 16 amino acids. The full variable domain, with the rest looked up from reference TRBV19 and TRBJ2-1, is DGGITQSPKYLFRKEGQNVTLSCEQNLNHDAMYWYRQDPGQGLRLIYYSQIVNDFQKGDIAEGYSVSREKKESFPLTVTSAQKNPTAFYLCASSIGQGLARNEQFFGPGTRLTVL.

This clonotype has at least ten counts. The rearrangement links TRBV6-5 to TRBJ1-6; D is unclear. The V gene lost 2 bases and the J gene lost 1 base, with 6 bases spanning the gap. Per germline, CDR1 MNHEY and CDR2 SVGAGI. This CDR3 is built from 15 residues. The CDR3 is CASSYGQSYNSPLHF. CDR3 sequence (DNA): TGTGCCAGCAGTTACGGTCAATCCTATAATTCACCCCTCCACTTT.

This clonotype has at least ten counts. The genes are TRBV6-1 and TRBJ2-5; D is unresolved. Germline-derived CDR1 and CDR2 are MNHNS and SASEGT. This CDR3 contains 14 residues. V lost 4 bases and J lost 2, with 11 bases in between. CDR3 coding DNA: TGTGCCAGCAGTGGGGGAAGCACACAAGAGACCCAGTACTTC. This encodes CASSGGSTQETQYF.

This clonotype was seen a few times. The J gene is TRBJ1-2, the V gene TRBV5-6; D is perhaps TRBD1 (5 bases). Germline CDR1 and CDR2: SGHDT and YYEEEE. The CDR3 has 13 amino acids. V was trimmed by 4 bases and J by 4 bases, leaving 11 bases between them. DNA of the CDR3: TGTGCCAGCAGCAACGACAGACGCTATGGCTACACCTTC. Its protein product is CASSNDRRYGYTF.

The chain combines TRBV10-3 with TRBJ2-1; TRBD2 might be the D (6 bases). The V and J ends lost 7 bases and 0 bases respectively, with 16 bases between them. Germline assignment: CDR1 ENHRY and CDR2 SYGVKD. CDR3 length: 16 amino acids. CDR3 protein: CAITRDSGYSYNEQFF. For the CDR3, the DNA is TGTGCCATCACCCGGGATAGCGGTTACTCCTACAATGAGCAGTTCTTC.

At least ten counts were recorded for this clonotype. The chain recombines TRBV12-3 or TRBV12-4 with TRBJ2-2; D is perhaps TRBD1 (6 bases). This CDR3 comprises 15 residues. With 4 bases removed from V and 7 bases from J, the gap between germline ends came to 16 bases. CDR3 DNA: TGTGCCAGCAGTTCTTTATTCCAGGGGCTCGGGGAGCTGTTTTTT. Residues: CASSSLFQGLGELFF.

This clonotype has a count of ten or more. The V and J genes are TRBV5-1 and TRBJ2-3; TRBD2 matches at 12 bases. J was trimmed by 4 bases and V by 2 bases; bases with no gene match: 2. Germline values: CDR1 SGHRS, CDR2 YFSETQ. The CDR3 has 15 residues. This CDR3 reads CASSLLAGGPDTQYF. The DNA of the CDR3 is TGCGCCAGCAGCTTACTAGCGGGAGGCCCAGATACGCAGTATTTT.

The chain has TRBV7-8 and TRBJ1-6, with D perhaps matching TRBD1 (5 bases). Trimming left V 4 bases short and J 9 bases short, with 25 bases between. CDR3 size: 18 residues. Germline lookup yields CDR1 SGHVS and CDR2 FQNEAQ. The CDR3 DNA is TGTGCCAGCAGCTCTCATACCCAGGGACGGTCTAAAGGTTCACCCCTCCACTTT. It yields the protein CASSSHTQGRSKGSPLHF.

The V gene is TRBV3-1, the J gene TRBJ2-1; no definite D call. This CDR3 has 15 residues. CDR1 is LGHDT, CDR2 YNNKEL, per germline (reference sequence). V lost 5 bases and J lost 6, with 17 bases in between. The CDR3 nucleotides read TGTGCCAGCAGCGAAATCCTACAACCCTTCAATGAGCAGTTCTTC. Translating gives CASSEILQPFNEQFF.

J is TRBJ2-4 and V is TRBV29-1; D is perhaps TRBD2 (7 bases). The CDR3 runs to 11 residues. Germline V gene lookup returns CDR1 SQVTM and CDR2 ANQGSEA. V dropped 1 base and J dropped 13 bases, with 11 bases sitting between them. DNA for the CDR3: TGCAGCGTTGAAGGCCCGGGGGGCCAGTACTTC. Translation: CSVEGPGGQYF.

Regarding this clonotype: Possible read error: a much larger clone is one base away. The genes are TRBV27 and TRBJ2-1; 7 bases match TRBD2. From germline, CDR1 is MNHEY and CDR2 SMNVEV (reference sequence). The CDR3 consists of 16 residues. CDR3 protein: CASSFGAGARHNAQFF. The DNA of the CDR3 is TGTGCCAGCAGTTTTGGGGCGGGAGCTCGCCACAATGCGCAGTTCTTC.

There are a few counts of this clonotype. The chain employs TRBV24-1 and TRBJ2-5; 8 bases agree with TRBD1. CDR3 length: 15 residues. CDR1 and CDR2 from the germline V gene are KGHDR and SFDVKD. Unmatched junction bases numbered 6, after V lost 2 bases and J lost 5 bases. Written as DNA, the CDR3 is TGTGCCACCAGTGATTCCCTCAGGGGGCGGGAGACCCAGTACTTC. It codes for CATSDSLRGRETQYF.

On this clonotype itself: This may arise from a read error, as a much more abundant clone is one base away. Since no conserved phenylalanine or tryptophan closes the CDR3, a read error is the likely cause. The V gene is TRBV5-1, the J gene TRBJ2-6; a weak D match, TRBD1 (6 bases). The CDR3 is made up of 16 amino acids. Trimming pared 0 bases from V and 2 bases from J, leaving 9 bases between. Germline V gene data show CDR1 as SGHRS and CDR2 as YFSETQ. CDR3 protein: CASSLVGQTGANVLTS. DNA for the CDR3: TGCGCCAGCAGCTTGGTAGGACAGACTGGGGCCAACGTCCTGACTTCC.

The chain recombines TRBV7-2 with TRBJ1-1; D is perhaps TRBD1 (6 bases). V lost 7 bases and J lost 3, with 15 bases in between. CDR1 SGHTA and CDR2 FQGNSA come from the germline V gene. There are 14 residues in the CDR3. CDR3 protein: CASNPGTTYTEAFF. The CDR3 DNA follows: TGTGCCAGCAACCCCGGGACAACCTACACTGAAGCTTTCTTT.

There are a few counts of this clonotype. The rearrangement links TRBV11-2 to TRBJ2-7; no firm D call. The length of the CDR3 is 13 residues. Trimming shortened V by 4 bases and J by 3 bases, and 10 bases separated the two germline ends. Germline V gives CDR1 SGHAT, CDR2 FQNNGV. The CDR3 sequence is CASSWTADYEQYF. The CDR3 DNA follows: TGTGCCAGCAGCTGGACGGCAGACTACGAGCAGTACTTC.

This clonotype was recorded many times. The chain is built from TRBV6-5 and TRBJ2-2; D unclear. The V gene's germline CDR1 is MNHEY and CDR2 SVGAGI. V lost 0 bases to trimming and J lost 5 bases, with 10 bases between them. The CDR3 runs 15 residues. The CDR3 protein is CASSYSPGHTGELFF. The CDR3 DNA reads TGTGCCAGCAGTTACTCCCCAGGCCATACCGGGGAGCTGTTTTTT.

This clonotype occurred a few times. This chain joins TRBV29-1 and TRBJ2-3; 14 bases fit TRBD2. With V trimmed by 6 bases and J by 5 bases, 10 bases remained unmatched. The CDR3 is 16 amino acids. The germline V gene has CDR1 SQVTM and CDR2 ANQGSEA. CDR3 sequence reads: CSVNKGLAGAGDTQYF. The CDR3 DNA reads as TGCAGCGTCAACAAGGGACTAGCGGGAGCGGGAGATACGCAGTATTTT.

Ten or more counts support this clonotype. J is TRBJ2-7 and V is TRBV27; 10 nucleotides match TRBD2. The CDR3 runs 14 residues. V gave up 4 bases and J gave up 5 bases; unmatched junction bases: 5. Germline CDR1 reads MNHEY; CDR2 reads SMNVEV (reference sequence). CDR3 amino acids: CASSSSGSSHEQYF. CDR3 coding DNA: TGTGCCAGCAGTTCTAGCGGGAGTTCCCACGAGCAGTACTTC.

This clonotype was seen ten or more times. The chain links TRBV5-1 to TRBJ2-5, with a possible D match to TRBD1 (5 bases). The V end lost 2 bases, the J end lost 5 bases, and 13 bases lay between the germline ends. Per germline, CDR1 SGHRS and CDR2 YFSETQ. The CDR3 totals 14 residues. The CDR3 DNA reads TGCGCCAGCAGCTTCCAGGGTGTTGATGAGACCCAGTACTTC. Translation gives CASSFQGVDETQYF.

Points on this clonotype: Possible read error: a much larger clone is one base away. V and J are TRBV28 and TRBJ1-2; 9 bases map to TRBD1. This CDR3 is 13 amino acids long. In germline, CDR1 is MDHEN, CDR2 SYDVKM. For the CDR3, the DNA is TGTGCCAGCAGAGAACAGGGGGCGCATGGCTACTCCTTC. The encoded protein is CASREQGAHGYSF.

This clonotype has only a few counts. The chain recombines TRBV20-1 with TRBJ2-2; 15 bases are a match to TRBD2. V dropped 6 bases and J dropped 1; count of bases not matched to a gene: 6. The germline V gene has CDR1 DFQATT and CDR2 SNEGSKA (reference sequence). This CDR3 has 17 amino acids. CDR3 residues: CSAFGLAGGLNTGELFF. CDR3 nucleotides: TGCAGTGCCTTCGGACTAGCGGGAGGGTTGAACACCGGGGAGCTGTTTTTT.